The 28 T cell receptor beta chains reported below all come from one sample, sequenced in a study of OX40 agonist ivuxolimab in advanced cancers. Data came from immunoSEQ multiplex PCR; TCRdb stores just in-frame clones and leaves some out. The sample holds roughly 80,000 clones, 86% seen once. This material consisted of CD4+ or CD8+ T cells sorted from blood, taken in a trial of the OX40 agonist ivuxolimab. These receptors all stem from an adult with an advanced solid tumor such as melanoma, head and neck, liver or kidney cancer.

The chain links TRBV5-1 to TRBJ1-1; tentative D call: TRBD1 (6 bases). This CDR3 contains 16 residues. Germline V CDR1 and CDR2: SGHRS, YFSETQ. With 4 bases removed from V and 1 base from J, the gap between germline ends came to 17 bases. The CDR3 nucleotides read TGCGCCAGCAGCGAGGGGATGGACAGAGCGAACACTGAAGCTTTCTTT. Residues: CASSEGMDRANTEAFF.

The rearrangement links TRBV25-1 to TRBJ1-1; D unresolved. This CDR3 contains 12 residues. Trimming shortened V by 3 bases and J by 6 bases, and 8 bases separated the two germline ends. Germline loops: CDR1 MGHDK, CDR2 SYGVNS. The chain's CDR3 is CASSDSWAEAFF. Here the CDR3 DNA reads TGTGCCAGCAGTGACTCGTGGGCTGAAGCTTTCTTT.

The chain combines TRBV19 with TRBJ1-1; 9 positions agree with TRBD1. Germline CDR1 reads LNHDA; CDR2 reads SQIVND (reference sequence). V lost 5 bases to trimming and J lost 1 base; unmatched junction nucleotides: 11. The CDR3 totals 17 residues. The CDR3 region has the DNA TGTGCCAGTAGTGAAATTGACAGGGGGTACGAGAACACTGAAGCTTTCTTT. As protein: CASSEIDRGYENTEAFF.

V usage is TRBV6-1 and J usage is TRBJ2-2, with D possibly being TRBD1 (6 bases). CDR3 length: 14 amino acids. CDR1 is MNHNS, CDR2 SASEGT, per germline. With 5 bases removed from V and 2 bases from J, the gap between germline ends came to 9 bases. CDR3 region: CASSRTVNTGELFF. CDR3 coding DNA: TGTGCCAGCAGTCGGACAGTTAACACCGGGGAGCTGTTTTTT.

The chain is built from TRBV7-9 and TRBJ2-7, with 9 bases matching TRBD2. The CDR3 sequence is 18 residues long. The germline V gene encodes CDR1 SEHNR and CDR2 FQNEAQ (reference sequence). Trimming cost V 1 base and J 5 bases; bases outside gene matches: 15. CDR3 DNA: TGTGCCAGCAGCTTAGGTAATCTAGCGGGGAAGGATAGGCACGAGCAGTACTTC. The encoded protein is CASSLGNLAGKDRHEQYF.

The V call is TRBV10-3, the J call TRBJ2-2; 8 positions match TRBD1. Germline V gives CDR1 ENHRY, CDR2 SYGVKD. This CDR3 region has 14 residues. J lost 4 bases, V lost 6 bases, and 4 bases had no gene match. Here the CDR3 reads CAIRQGASTGELFF. The CDR3 nucleotides are TGTGCCATCAGGCAGGGGGCAAGCACCGGGGAGCTGTTTTTT.

The rearrangement uses TRBV9 and TRBJ1-2; D uncertain. CDR1 and CDR2 from the germline V gene are SGDLS and YYNGEE. Between the trimmed V and J ends, which lost 6 bases and 2 bases, there was a span of 11 bases. This CDR3 region has 13 residues. The CDR3 sequence: CASTENSNYGYTF. The CDR3 DNA sequence: TGTGCCAGCACAGAAAACAGCAACTATGGCTACACCTTC.

V usage is TRBV5-4 and J usage is TRBJ1-2, with a weak D call TRBD1 (5 bases). CDR3 size: 14 residues. V lost 4 bases and J 4 bases, leaving 14 bases between the germline ends. Germline CDR1 reads SGHNT; CDR2 reads YYREEE (reference sequence). The CDR3 loop is CASSPAGQTYGYTF. For the CDR3, the DNA is TGTGCCAGCAGCCCGGCAGGGCAAACCTATGGCTACACCTTC.

The chain recombines TRBV5-1 with TRBJ2-3, with D unclear. The CDR3 has 15 residues. Trimming left V 2 bases short and J 0 bases short, with 10 bases between. The germline gives CDR1 SGHRS, CDR2 YFSETQ. The CDR3 loop is CASSLAGFSTDTQYF. Here the CDR3 DNA reads TGCGCCAGCAGCTTAGCAGGCTTCAGCACAGATACGCAGTATTTT.

This chain joins TRBV6-5 and TRBJ1-1, with unresolved D. The CDR3 is made up of 15 amino acids. Trimming removed 2 bases from V and 9 bases from J, with 19 bases in between. Germline CDR1 MNHEY, CDR2 SVGAGI. The CDR3 sequence is CASSYRAMAGDKAFF. The CDR3 nucleotides are TGTGCCAGCAGTTACCGGGCAATGGCCGGAGATAAAGCTTTCTTT.

The V call is TRBV2, the J call TRBJ1-1; D is undetermined. The germline V gene has CDR1 SNHLY and CDR2 FYNNEI. V lost 6 bases to trimming and J lost 1 base, with 9 bases between them. This CDR3 comprises 13 residues. CDR3 DNA: TGTGCCAGCAGCCCCCCTCCGAACACTGAAGCTTTCTTT. Protein product: CASSPPPNTEAFF.

The rearrangement links TRBV15 to TRBJ2-1; D is perhaps TRBD2 (6 bases). This CDR3 has 15 residues. V dropped 5 bases and J dropped 5 bases, with 16 bases sitting between them. Per the germline V gene, CDR1 is LNHNV and CDR2 is YYDKDF (reference sequence). The CDR3 DNA reads as TGTGCCACCAGCTCCGGACTACACCCCGACAATGAGCAGTTCTTC. Protein sequence: CATSSGLHPDNEQFF.

This clone has more than one count but fewer than ten. This CDR3 is CASQRGVNTEAFF. CDR3 bases: TGTGCCTCTCAAAGGGGGGTGAACACTGAAGCTTTCTTT. This sequence joins TRBV30 and TRBJ1-1; TRBD1 is a possible D gene (6 bases). The CDR3 covers 13 residues. Germline CDR1 and CDR2: GTSNPN and SVGIG (reference sequence). V lost 7 bases, J lost 0 bases, and 12 bases lay in between.

This clone was recorded once. The chain carries TRBV11-3 and TRBJ2-7; TRBD1 aligns across 7 bases. The CDR3 is made up of 16 amino acids. Germline V gives CDR1 SGHNT, CDR2 YENEEA. V lost 5 bases and J lost 4; bases outside the gene matches: 14. The CDR3 loop is CASSPQGTGARYEQYF. The CDR3 DNA follows: TGTGCCAGCAGCCCCCAAGGAACAGGGGCACGGTACGAGCAGTACTTC.

The V gene is TRBV29-1, the J gene TRBJ2-5, with D perhaps matching TRBD1 or TRBD2 (7 bases each). CDR1 and CDR2 from the germline V gene are SQVTM and ANQGSEA. The V end was cut by 5 bases, the J end by 5 bases, with 12 bases between. CDR3 length: 12 residues. Written as DNA, the CDR3 is TGCAGCGTTCGACAGGGAGGGGAGACCCAGTACTTC. It is translated as CSVRQGGETQYF. The full variable domain, rest sourced from reference TRBV29-1 and TRBJ2-5, is SAVISQKPSRDICQRGTSLTIQCQVDSQVTMMFWYRQQPGQSLTLIATANQGSEATYESGFVIDKFPISRPNLTFSTLTVSNMSPEDSSIYLCSVRQGGETQYFGPGTRLLVL.

V is TRBV7-9 and J is TRBJ1-2; 9 positions match TRBD1. Germline V gene data show CDR1 as SEHNR and CDR2 as FQNEAQ (reference sequence). The V and J ends lost 4 bases and 6 bases, in that order; junction bases with no gene match: 9. CDR3 length equals 15 residues. The CDR3 is CASSSYGQGRDGYTF. CDR3 nucleotides: TGTGCCAGCAGCTCCTATGGACAGGGGAGAGATGGCTACACCTTC.

The chain employs TRBV5-4 and TRBJ2-5, with D perhaps matching TRBD2 (6 bases). CDR3 size: 14 residues. V was pared by 3 bases and J by 1 base, with 10 bases between. Germline V gives CDR1 SGHNT, CDR2 YYREEE (reference sequence). The CDR3 spells CASSSGRFQETQYF. CDR3 DNA sequence: TGTGCCAGCAGCTCGGGGAGGTTCCAAGAGACCCAGTACTTC.

As for this clone: Other DNA sequences from this sample encode an identical CDR3 as well. The V gene is TRBV4-1, the J gene TRBJ2-1; D is unclear. V was pared by 4 bases and J by 5 bases, with 3 bases between. Germline CDR1 reads MGHRA; CDR2 reads YSYEKL. There are 11 residues in the CDR3. Here the CDR3 DNA reads TGCGCCAGCAGCCGCAACAATGAGCAGTTCTTC. Its protein is CASSRNNEQFF.

The chain uses TRBV18 and TRBJ2-5; TRBD2 agrees at 7 bases. The CDR3 length is 13 residues. The V and J ends lost 3 bases and 5 bases, in that order; junction bases with no gene match: 3. Germline assignment: CDR1 KGHSH and CDR2 LQKENI. This chain's CDR3 is CASSPVGGETQYF. In DNA form, the CDR3 reads TGTGCCAGCTCACCCGTCGGGGGGGAGACCCAGTACTTC.

V and J are TRBV4-3 and TRBJ2-6; D not certain. Germline V gene sequence: CDR1 LGHNA, CDR2 YSLEER. The CDR3 loop spans 16 amino acids. V lost 3 bases, J lost 0 bases, and 9 bases lay in between. CDR3 coding DNA: TGCGCCAGCAGCCAGACCTCGAGCTCTGGGGCCAACGTCCTGACTTTC. Its translation: CASSQTSSSGANVLTF.

Note on this clone: Other DNA sequences of this sample code for an identical CDR3. J is TRBJ2-3 and V is TRBV27, with TRBD2 as a possible D gene (6 bases). The germline V and J ends were trimmed by 5 bases and 0 bases, with 21 bases remaining between them. Germline loops: CDR1 MNHEY, CDR2 SMNVEV (reference sequence). The CDR3 consists of 18 residues. The CDR3 loop is CASSLVGSGKLSTDTQYF. The CDR3 DNA sequence: TGTGCCAGCAGTCTAGTAGGTAGCGGAAAGCTTAGCACAGATACGCAGTATTTT.

The table lists this clone with a count of one. The chain has TRBV5-1 and TRBJ1-2; D is unresolved. Germline V gives CDR1 SGHRS, CDR2 YFSETQ. This CDR3 comprises 13 residues. Trimming pared 0 bases from V and 8 bases from J, leaving 11 bases between. The CDR3 DNA follows: TGCGCCAGCAGCTTGGAGCAAGGGCGAGGCTACACCTTC. Its protein is CASSLEQGRGYTF.

This clone was recorded once. J is TRBJ1-2 and V is TRBV5-1; 9 nucleotides line up with TRBD1. Unmatched junction bases numbered 9, after V lost 0 bases and J lost 3 bases. CDR1 SGHRS and CDR2 YFSETQ come from the germline V gene. CDR3 length equals 17 residues. CDR3 protein: CASSLEGTGFDDYGYTF. The CDR3 DNA is TGCGCCAGCAGCTTGGAAGGGACAGGGTTCGATGACTATGGCTACACCTTC. The full variable domain, in which reference TRBV5-1 and TRBJ1-2 provide the parts outside the CDR3, is KAGVTQTPRYLIKTRGQQVTLSCSPISGHRSVSWYQQTPGQGLQFLFEYFSETQRNKGNFPGRFSGRQFSNSRSEMNVSTLELGDSALYLCASSLEGTGFDDYGYTFGSGTRLTVV.

The genes are TRBV20-1 and TRBJ2-3; D may be TRBD2 (5 bases). The CDR3 is 10 amino acids. Germline CDR1 is DFQATT and CDR2 is SNEGSKA (reference sequence). Trimming took 5 bases from V and 6 from J, leaving 6 bases between them. The CDR3 region has the DNA TGCAGTGCTGGGGAGGATACGCAGTATTTT. This translates into CSAGEDTQYF.

The gene calls are TRBV19 and TRBJ2-5; D is undetermined. The CDR3 length is 13 residues. CDR1 is LNHDA and CDR2 is SQIVND in the germline V gene (reference sequence). V was pared by 5 bases and J by 1 base, with 8 bases between. CDR3 amino acids: CASSQQLQETQYF. CDR3 sequence (DNA): TGTGCCAGTAGTCAGCAGCTCCAAGAGACCCAGTACTTC.

This chain joins TRBV25-1 and TRBJ1-2; a weak D match, TRBD1 (5 bases). The V and J ends lost 6 bases and 6 bases respectively, with 14 bases between them. The CDR3 loop spans 13 amino acids. Germline assignment: CDR1 MGHDK and CDR2 SYGVNS. Here the CDR3 reads CASRMGPADGYTF. The CDR3 DNA reads as TGTGCCAGCAGGATGGGGCCGGCGGATGGCTACACCTTC.

The chain recombines TRBV30 with TRBJ1-6; D might be TRBD1 (5 bases). The CDR3 runs 13 residues. Trimming pared 0 bases from V and 7 bases from J, leaving 7 bases between. In germline, CDR1 is GTSNPN, CDR2 SVGIG (reference sequence). The CDR3 reads CAWSVGVNSPLHF. CDR3 in DNA: TGTGCCTGGAGTGTAGGGGTAAATTCACCCCTCCACTTT.

The rearrangement links TRBV7-9 to TRBJ1-5; tentatively, D is TRBD1 (6 bases). This CDR3 has 16 amino acids. V was cut by 4 bases and J by 6 bases, with 19 bases left in between. Germline loops: CDR1 SEHNR, CDR2 FQNEAQ (reference sequence). The CDR3 coding sequence is TGTGCCAGCAGCTCCGAAGGGGGAAGGGCCACTCAGCCCCAGCATTTT. Its translation: CASSSEGGRATQPQHF.